Listed below are T cell receptor beta chains from one sample, sequenced in a study of blood T cell repertoires in COVID-19. The repertoire was sequenced with immunoSEQ multiplex PCR; TCRdb's copy has only in-frame clones and lacks some. The sample carries more than 80,000 clones, about 80% recorded once. Sequences were obtained from peripheral blood. The source of these receptors is a woman in her 70s with acute or convalescent COVID-19. Each CDR3 is given with its conserved first and last residue. A D gene is named only where the DNA matches it firmly. Some rows have no size entry. The others give once, few or many, or a class for an expanded clone.

cdr3_length	v_call	j_call	d_call	clone_size	cdr3_nt	cdr3_aa
14	TRBV5-6	TRBJ2-3	-	-	TGTGCCAGCAACTTGAGAGTGGAGACAGATACGCAGTATTTT	CASNLRVETDTQYF
14	TRBV7-9	TRBJ1-3	-	once	TGTGCCAGCTACTCCCCTTGGAGTCGGAACACCATATATTTT	CASYSPWSRNTIYF
13	TRBV29-1	TRBJ1-3	-	-	TGCAGCGTTGAACCCGGGAACGGAAACACCATATATTTT	CSVEPGNGNTIYF
15	TRBV28	TRBJ1-1	-	few	TGTGCCAGCAGTTTTTCCGACAGGTTGAACACTGAAGCTTTCTTT	CASSFSDRLNTEAFF
16	TRBV11-1	TRBJ2-3	TRBD1	-	TGTGCCAGCAGCCAGTTTCAGGGACAGGGAACAGATACGCAGTATTTT	CASSQFQGQGTDTQYF
12	TRBV27	TRBJ1-1	-	once	TGTGCCAGCGGAACCGACAGCTCTGAAGCTTTCTTT	CASGTDSSEAFF
13	TRBV7-8	TRBJ2-5	-	-	TGTGCCAGCAGCCCCGCCGGCGGGGAGACCCAGTACTTC	CASSPAGGETQYF
12	TRBV2	TRBJ1-1	-	-	TGTGCCAGCAGTTTTAGTGGCACTGAAGCTTTCTTT	CASSFSGTEAFF
13	TRBV12-3/TRBV12-4	TRBJ2-1	-	-	TGTGCCAGCACCTCTGACAATTACAATGAGCAGTTCTTC	CASTSDNYNEQFF
15	TRBV6-5	TRBJ2-3	TRBD1	-	TGTGCCAGCAGTTACGAGGGGGCGCGAGTAGATACGCAGTATTTT	CASSYEGARVDTQYF
15	TRBV28	TRBJ1-2	TRBD1	-	TGTGCCAGCAGGTCGGGACAGACGCATAACTATGGCTACACCTTC	CASRSGQTHNYGYTF
16	TRBV10-2	TRBJ2-2	TRBD2	-	TGCGCCAGCAGTGAGTCGGGGAGGGGAGGTGCCGGGGAGCTGTTTTTT	CASSESGRGGAGELFF
17	TRBV5-1	TRBJ1-4	-	few	TGCGCCAGCAGCTTGGCTCTGGGATCCGGGGCTAATGAAAAACTGTTTTTT	CASSLALGSGANEKLFF
14	TRBV18	TRBJ2-3	-	-	TGTGCCAGCTCACCGGGGGGAAGCACAGATACGCAGTATTTT	CASSPGGSTDTQYF
14	TRBV30	TRBJ1-3	TRBD1	-	TGTGCCTGGATCGACAGGGGAAGAGGAAACACCATATATTTT	CAWIDRGRGNTIYF
17	TRBV3-1/TRBV3-2	TRBJ1-3	TRBD1	-	TGTGCCAGCAGCCATGAGTCATGGACAGGCCTTGGAAACACCATATATTTT	CASSHESWTGLGNTIYF
14	TRBV9	TRBJ2-5	TRBD2	once	TGTGCCAGCACCCCGGGACTAGGAAGAGAGACCCAGTACTTC	CASTPGLGRETQYF
14	TRBV28	TRBJ1-1	-	-	TGTGCCAGCAGTTTAGAGGGAATGAACACTGAAGCTTTCTTT	CASSLEGMNTEAFF
16	TRBV7-2	TRBJ1-1	-	-	TGTGCCAGCAGCTTACTGTCACAGGTAGGGAACACTGAAGCTTTCTTT	CASSLLSQVGNTEAFF
12	TRBV19	TRBJ1-2	-	-	TGTGCCAGTAGGAGGGACACTTCTGGCTACACCTTC	CASRRDTSGYTF
16	TRBV5-1	TRBJ1-6	TRBD1	once	TGCGCCAGCAGCCCTTATCAGGGACAGAGTAATTCACCCCTCCACTTT	CASSPYQGQSNSPLHF
15	TRBV11-1	TRBJ2-7	TRBD1	-	TGTGCCAGCAGTAGGGATCCGGACAGGGTATACGAGCAGTACTTC	CASSRDPDRVYEQYF
13	TRBV18	TRBJ1-1	-	-	TGTGCCAGCTCACCAAAAGGTCACGGGGAGGCTTTCTTT	CASSPKGHGEAFF
15	TRBV9	TRBJ2-1	-	-	TGTGCCAGCAGCCCAACGGTGGGGGCCCACAATGAGCAGTTCTTC	CASSPTVGAHNEQFF
13	TRBV9	TRBJ2-1	-	-	TGTGCCAGCAGCGTAGAGTCGGGGAATGAGCAGTTCTTC	CASSVESGNEQFF
14	TRBV7-8	TRBJ2-3	TRBD2	-	TGTGCCAGCAGCTTACGACTTGAGCGGGAGACGCAGTATTTT	CASSLRLERETQYF
13	TRBV25-1	TRBJ1-2	-	-	TGTGCCAGCACTACAGGGTCTAACTATGGCTACACCTTC	CASTTGSNYGYTF
14	TRBV28	TRBJ1-1	-	-	TGTGCCAGCAGTACAGCGGGTTTGGGCACTGAAGCTTTCTTT	CASSTAGLGTEAFF
13	TRBV7-3	TRBJ2-1	-	-	TGTGCCAGCAGCCCCGACAGCCACAATGAGCAGTTCTTC	CASSPDSHNEQFF
14	TRBV28	TRBJ1-5	TRBD1	few	TGTGCCAGCAGTGCACCGGGACAGGGCCAGCCCCAGCATTTT	CASSAPGQGQPQHF
15	TRBV5-1	TRBJ2-1	TRBD1	-	TGCGCCAGCAGCATCCCGGGACAGGCGGGCGATGAGCAGTTCTTC	CASSIPGQAGDEQFF
15	TRBV5-1	TRBJ1-1	-	-	TGCGCCAGCAGCCTTGACAGCCCTATGAACACTGAAGCTTTCTTT	CASSLDSPMNTEAFF